This T cell receptor (beta chain) was captured in a study of HIV-infected patients and healthy controls. TCRdb ran MiXCR on the 5' RACE reads and lists one entry per CDR3 protein. This table holds 15,000 to 20,000 distinct CDR3 sequences, approximately 16% found once. V was trimmed by 5 bases and J by 10 bases, leaving 12 bases between them. Germline-derived CDR1 and CDR2 are SGHTA and FQGNSA. The CDR3 covers 12 residues. The receptor comes from a human donor in good health. This chain connects TRBV7-2 to TRBJ2-1; a weak D match, TRBD2 (6 bases). Sequencing was carried out using CD8+ T cells from blood. The CDR3 loop is CASSPGTVEQFF. The CDR3 coding sequence is TGTGCCAGCAGCCCCGGGACTGTCGAGCAGTTCTTC.